The 30 T cell receptor beta chains below come from one sample, sequenced in a study of cytomegalovirus exposure and HLA in healthy donors. The PCR ran on 60 Vbeta and 13 Jbeta primers. This table comes from immunoSEQ multiplex PCR, and its TCRdb copy is limited to in-frame clones, with some not included. The data hold 95,000 to 150,000 clones, with roughly three fifths observed a single time. Sequencing used PBMCs. The receptors were sampled from a man in his forties in good health and CMV-seropositive.

This clone was seen a single time. V gene TRBV2 combines with J gene TRBJ2-3; TRBD2 matches 10 bases. This CDR3 has 16 residues. Unmatched junction bases numbered 4, after V lost 4 bases and J lost 0 bases. The germline CDR1 and CDR2 sequences are SNHLY and FYNNEI. In DNA form, the CDR3 reads TGTGCCAGCAGTGGGCTAGCGGGGGCTAGCACAGATACGCAGTATTTT. Translation gives CASSGLAGASTDTQYF.

J is TRBJ2-1 and V is TRBV30, with TRBD2 identical over 7 bases. The CDR3 covers 11 residues. Germline CDR1 is GTSNPN and CDR2 is SVGIG (reference sequence). CDR3 in amino acids: CGLADYNEQFF. CDR3 in DNA: TGTGGACTAGCTGACTACAATGAGCAGTTCTTC.

The chain carries TRBV6-1 and TRBJ1-3; D is unresolved. Looked up from germline, CDR1 is MNHNS and CDR2 is SASEGT. V lost 5 bases and J 4 bases, leaving 6 bases between the germline ends. The CDR3 is 12 amino acids. In nucleotides, the CDR3 is TGTGCCAGCAGTTCGGGGGGAAACACCATATATTTT. Translated: CASSSGGNTIYF.

The chain carries TRBV7-9 and TRBJ2-2; TRBD1 might be the D (6 bases). The CDR3 contains 16 residues. V gave up 5 bases and J gave up 0 bases, with 13 bases separating them. Germline-derived CDR1 and CDR2 are SEHNR and FQNEAQ (reference sequence). The CDR3 reads CASSPTGTSNTGELFF. CDR3 DNA: TGTGCCAGCAGCCCTACCGGGACATCGAACACCGGGGAGCTGTTTTTT.

This rearrangement joins TRBV5-6 to TRBJ1-1; D call uncertain. This CDR3 has 14 residues. Trimming took 2 bases from V and 3 from J, leaving 11 bases between them. CDR1 is SGHDT, CDR2 YYEEEE, per germline. CDR3 coding DNA: TGTGCCAGCAGCTTCCCGGGAGCGGACACTGAAGCTTTCTTT. It specifies CASSFPGADTEAFF.

This clone was counted only a few times. The J gene is TRBJ2-2, the V gene TRBV4-1; TRBD2 aligns across 15 bases. There are 18 residues in the CDR3. The V gene end was trimmed by 2 bases and the J gene end by 2 bases; junction bases not matched to a gene: 3. CDR1 and CDR2 (germline): MGHRA, YSYEKL. The chain's CDR3 is CASSQTGLAGGNTGELFF. CDR3 coding DNA: TGCGCCAGCAGCCAAACGGGACTAGCGGGAGGAAACACCGGGGAGCTGTTTTTT.

CDR3 DNA: TGTGCCAGCAGCCCGAAGACTGCGGTCACTGAAGCTTTCTTT. This codes for CASSPKTAVTEAFF. This chain connects TRBV6-6 to TRBJ1-1; no clear D gene. Germline V gene lookup returns CDR1 MNHNY and CDR2 SVGAGI (reference sequence). The CDR3 covers 14 residues. V lost 6 bases and J lost 4, with 15 bases in between.

V gene TRBV5-1 combines with J gene TRBJ2-3; 7 nucleotides align to TRBD1. Trimming at V came to 0 bases and at J to 6 bases, leaving 7 bases not matched to a gene. Germline V CDR1 and CDR2: SGHRS, YFSETQ. The CDR3 has 15 amino acids. CDR3 loop: CASSLVQGKGDTQYF. Here the CDR3 DNA reads TGCGCCAGCAGCTTGGTACAGGGGAAAGGGGATACGCAGTATTTT.

This chain connects TRBV5-4 to TRBJ2-2; TRBD2 aligns across 13 bases. Germline V gene lookup returns CDR1 SGHNT and CDR2 YYREEE (reference sequence). J lost 0 bases, V lost 5 bases, and 1 base had no gene match. The CDR3 runs 16 residues. The CDR3 nucleotides are TGTGCCAGCAGGACTAGCGGGGGGCCGAACACCGGGGAGCTGTTTTTT. It codes for CASRTSGGPNTGELFF. The full variable domain, with the rest looked up from reference TRBV5-4 and TRBJ2-2, is ETGVTQSPTHLIKTRGQQVTLRCSSQSGHNTVSWYQQALGQGPQFIFQYYREEENGRGNFPPRFSGLQFPNYSSELNVNALELDDSALYLCASRTSGGPNTGELFFGEGSRLTVL.

This chain links TRBV28 with TRBJ2-7, with D maybe TRBD1 (5 bases). Germline V gives CDR1 MDHEN, CDR2 SYDVKM. The CDR3 extends over 18 amino acids. Trimming took off 5 bases at V and 0 bases at J, with 23 bases between the two ends. The CDR3 DNA reads TGTGCCAGCAGTCTCTCCACCCCCGACACAGGAAGCTCCTACGAGCAGTACTTC. This translates into CASSLSTPDTGSSYEQYF.

The chain recombines TRBV13 with TRBJ2-5; 8 nucleotides agree with TRBD2. The CDR3 spans 14 residues. CDR1 and CDR2 (germline): PRHDT, FYEKMQ (reference sequence). The V and J ends lost 1 base and 7 bases, in that order; junction bases with no gene match: 5. DNA for the CDR3: TGTGCCAGCAGCTTAGAACGGCTAGCGGGGACCCAGTACTTC. It codes for CASSLERLAGTQYF.

CDR3 sequence: CASSRDRELYEQYF. In DNA form, the CDR3 reads TGTGCCAGCAGCCGGGACAGGGAACTCTACGAGCAGTACTTC. The genes are TRBV6-1 and TRBJ2-7; 9 bases map to TRBD1. The V and J ends lost 6 bases and 3 bases, in that order; junction bases with no gene match: 6. CDR3 length equals 14 residues. CDR1 and CDR2 (germline): MNHNS, SASEGT.

The rearrangement joins TRBV19 to TRBJ2-7; 12 bases agree with TRBD1. This CDR3 has 17 residues. Germline V gene data show CDR1 as LNHDA and CDR2 as SQIVND (reference sequence). J lost 2 bases, V lost 9 bases, and 14 bases had no gene match. CDR3 loop: CASSSGQGAQAPYEQYF. In DNA form, the CDR3 reads TGTGCCAGCTCCTCGGGACAGGGGGCACAGGCCCCCTACGAGCAGTACTTC.

The chain recombines TRBV2 with TRBJ2-5; no reliable D call. CDR1 and CDR2 (germline): SNHLY, FYNNEI. The length of the CDR3 is 11 residues. V lost 6 bases to trimming and J lost 5 bases, with 7 bases between them. CDR3 sequence reads: CASSSSETQYF. Written as DNA, the CDR3 is TGTGCCAGCAGCAGTTCTGAGACCCAGTACTTC.

This chain links TRBV21-1 with TRBJ1-1; TRBD1 is taken as the D call from the table, unchecked against the DNA. TRBV21-1 is described as a pseudogene. CDR3 size: 15 residues. The CDR3 DNA is TGTGCCAGCAGCCCGGGACAGGGGAGGAACACTGAAGCTTTCTTT. This codes for CASSPGQGRNTEAFF.

This clone has only a few counts. The V call is TRBV9, the J call TRBJ2-7; the D gene is possibly TRBD1 (5 bases). Per the germline V gene, CDR1 is SGDLS and CDR2 is YYNGEE. The CDR3 totals 14 residues. With 4 bases removed from V and 1 base from J, the gap between germline ends came to 12 bases. CDR3 sequence reads: CASSSRQLSYEQYF. In nucleotides, the CDR3 is TGTGCCAGCAGCAGTCGACAGCTGTCCTACGAGCAGTACTTC.

The chain recombines TRBV5-4 with TRBJ1-3; the match to TRBD1 covers 11 bases. This CDR3 comprises 16 residues. The germline gives CDR1 SGHNT, CDR2 YYREEE (reference sequence). The junction had 6 bases not matched to a gene; V was cut back by 4 bases and J by 3 bases. CDR3 loop: CASSHPGQGVGNTIYF. CDR3 coding DNA: TGTGCCAGCAGCCACCCGGGACAGGGGGTTGGAAACACCATATATTTT.

V and J are TRBV11-2 and TRBJ2-5, with 7 bases lining up with TRBD2. The ends lost 5 bases at V and 1 base at J; junction bases unmatched: 10. Germline CDR1 is SGHAT and CDR2 is FQNNGV. This CDR3 has 16 amino acids. As DNA, the CDR3 is TGTGCCAGCAGCCTGCGCCGGGGGGATGGCCAAGAGACCCAGTACTTC. It codes for CASSLRRGDGQETQYF.

This rearrangement joins TRBV19 to TRBJ2-7; D may be TRBD1 (6 bases). Trimming stripped 2 bases from V and 3 bases from J, with 14 bases between. CDR1 LNHDA and CDR2 SQIVND come from the germline V gene (reference sequence). The CDR3 covers 15 residues. The CDR3 DNA is TGTGCCAGTAGTATACCAGGGGAAAAGGTCTACGAGCAGTACTTC. This gives the protein CASSIPGEKVYEQYF.

The chain employs TRBV6-1 and TRBJ2-7; TRBD2 agrees at 13 bases. Per germline, CDR1 MNHNS and CDR2 SASEGT. V dropped 4 bases and J dropped 9; count of bases not matched to a gene: 3. CDR3 size: 13 residues. The CDR3 DNA sequence: TGTGCCAGCAGTGGGACTAGCGGGGGTTTGCAGTACTTC. It codes for CASSGTSGGLQYF.

V usage is TRBV14 and J usage is TRBJ2-5, with D perhaps TRBD1 (5 bases). V lost 0 bases to trimming and J lost 1 base, with 12 bases between them. Germline V gene data show CDR1 as SGHDN and CDR2 as FVKESK. The CDR3 is 16 amino acids. DNA for the CDR3: TGTGCCAGCAGCCAAGATCAGGGTCACTTCCAAGAGACCCAGTACTTC. Protein product: CASSQDQGHFQETQYF.

This clone was found once. This chain uses TRBV2 with TRBJ2-3, with 10 bases matching TRBD2. Germline V gives CDR1 SNHLY, CDR2 FYNNEI. The CDR3 contains 15 residues. V shed 6 bases, J shed 1 base, and the junction held 4 bases outside the gene matches. The CDR3 region is CASRPGLAGTDTQYF. The CDR3 coding sequence is TGTGCCAGCAGACCAGGACTAGCGGGCACAGATACGCAGTATTTT.

J is TRBJ1-5 and V is TRBV19; 9 bases match TRBD1. CDR1 is LNHDA and CDR2 is SQIVND in the germline V gene (reference sequence). Trimming removed 4 bases from V and 0 bases from J; junction bases left unmatched: 4. CDR3 length: 16 amino acids. The CDR3 loop is CASSTLQGASNQPQHF. In DNA form, the CDR3 reads TGTGCCAGTAGTACCTTACAGGGGGCTAGCAATCAGCCCCAGCATTTT.

The rearrangement uses TRBV25-1 and TRBJ1-1; tentatively, D is TRBD1 (6 bases). V lost 4 bases, J lost 1 base, and 10 bases lay in between. Germline CDR1 reads MGHDK; CDR2 reads SYGVNS. The CDR3 spans 14 residues. CDR3 protein: CASSAFRGNTEAFF. The CDR3 DNA sequence: TGTGCCAGCAGTGCTTTCAGGGGGAACACTGAAGCTTTCTTT. Using reference TRBV25-1 and TRBJ1-1 for the parts outside the CDR3, the full variable domain is EADIYQTPRYLVIGTGKKITLECSQTMGHDKMYWYQQDPGMELHLIHYSYGVNSTEKGDLSSESTVSRIRTEHFPLTLESARPSHTSQYLCASSAFRGNTEAFFGQGTRLTVV.

The chain combines TRBV27 with TRBJ2-7; 7 bases agree with TRBD2. V lost 6 bases and J lost 2; bases outside the gene matches: 16. The length of the CDR3 is 17 residues. CDR1 is MNHEY, CDR2 SMNVEV, per germline (reference sequence). The CDR3 nucleotides read TGTGCCAGCAGCCCCCTACCCAGCGGGACCCCCCCCTACGAGCAGTACTTC. The encoded protein is CASSPLPSGTPPYEQYF.

This clone was counted only a few times. This chain uses TRBV27 with TRBJ2-6; a weak D match, TRBD2 (5 bases). The CDR3 consists of 16 residues. V gave up 5 bases and J gave up 0 bases, with 11 bases separating them. Germline V CDR1 and CDR2: MNHEY, SMNVEV (reference sequence). DNA of the CDR3: TGTGCCAGCAGTCCTGGGGAGTTCTCTGGGGCCAACGTCCTGACTTTC. Its protein is CASSPGEFSGANVLTF.

This chain joins TRBV5-1 and TRBJ1-3; 7 positions match TRBD1. There are 14 residues in the CDR3. V lost 6 bases, J lost 3 bases, and 6 bases stayed unmatched. Germline CDR1 is SGHRS and CDR2 is YFSETQ. CDR3 nucleotides: TGCGCCAGCACTAACACAGGGGATGGAAACACCATATATTTT. Translated, it gives CASTNTGDGNTIYF.

The J gene is TRBJ2-3, the V gene TRBV5-1; the match to TRBD2 covers 8 bases. The CDR3 covers 16 residues. CDR1 and CDR2 from the germline V gene are SGHRS and YFSETQ. The ends lost 1 base at V and 4 bases at J; junction bases unmatched: 8. The CDR3 is CASSLNGRGSADTQYF. In DNA, the CDR3 is TGCGCCAGCAGCTTGAACGGGAGGGGGAGCGCAGATACGCAGTATTTT.

The chain has TRBV5-6 and TRBJ2-3; 7 positions agree with TRBD2. Germline V gives CDR1 SGHDT, CDR2 YYEEEE. The CDR3 extends over 15 amino acids. J was trimmed by 3 bases and V by 3 bases; bases with no gene match: 7. In DNA form, the CDR3 reads TGTGCCAGCAGCTCCCTGTGGGAGGGGACAGATACGCAGTATTTT. As protein: CASSSLWEGTDTQYF.

The rearrangement links TRBV7-9 to TRBJ1-5; D might be TRBD1 (5 bases). The germline CDR1 and CDR2 sequences are SEHNR and FQNEAQ (reference sequence). With 5 bases removed from V and 7 bases from J, the gap between germline ends came to 15 bases. This CDR3 region has 14 residues. CDR3 sequence (DNA): TGTGCCAGCAGCCAAGACAGTCCCGGGCAGCCCCAGCATTTT. Its protein is CASSQDSPGQPQHF.